One T cell receptor beta chain is described in this entry. Its specificity is unknown. The source of the sample is a study of cytotoxic CD8 clonotypes in ibrutinib-treated CLL. General study findings and limits: Sustained-remission patients were sampled at different times than progressing patients were. Private clonotypes, not public ones, expanded at ibrutinib response. Baseline clonality was higher than in age-matched healthy donors and moved in step with circulating CD8+ T-cell counts.

There are 15 residues in the CDR3. J lost 8 bases, V lost 3 bases, and 9 bases had no gene match. Per the germline V gene, CDR1 is SGDLS and CDR2 is YYNGEE. Investigators sought sequencing depths of between 1 in 200,000 and 1 in 1 million T cells. Using immunoSEQ multiplex PCR, the repertoire was profiled, and TCRdb retains in-frame clones only, with some absent. The table lists 150,000 to 200,000 clones, about 88% of them singletons. The TCR originated in a human donor with chronic lymphocytic leukemia. Sequencing was performed on PBMCs, taken at disease progression, from a patient treated with ibrutinib. The rearrangement joins TRBV9 to TRBJ2-1, with TRBD2 identical over 9 bases. The CDR3 loop reads CASSDPGLAGDEQFF. CDR3 coding DNA: TGTGCCAGCAGCGATCCGGGACTAGCTGGCGATGAGCAGTTCTTC.